These 19 T cell receptor beta chains share one sample of origin, sequenced in a study of cytomegalovirus exposure and HLA in healthy donors. The PCR contained 60 Vbeta and 13 Jbeta primers. Assay: immunoSEQ multiplex PCR; the TCRdb copy retains only in-frame clones and omits some. The sample yields approximately 150,000 clones, roughly 80% seen once. The source material was PBMCs. Source of these receptors: a man aged 18 to 29 in good health and CMV-seropositive.

This clone occurred a few times. The CDR3 loop reads CASSRPTHTGQDPRFYNEQFF. DNA for the CDR3: TGCGCCAGCAGCCGACCCACGCACACGGGACAAGATCCGAGGTTCTACAATGAGCAGTTCTTC. This chain links TRBV5-1 with TRBJ2-1; D perhaps matches TRBD1 (6 bases). The CDR3 sequence is 21 residues long. Trimming cost V 4 bases and J 3 bases, with 32 bases left between them. Germline CDR1 and CDR2: SGHRS and YFSETQ.

V usage is TRBV7-9 and J usage is TRBJ1-4, with TRBD1 as a possible D gene (6 bases). Trimming cost V 4 bases and J 7 bases, with 13 bases left between them. Germline V gene data show CDR1 as SEHNR and CDR2 as FQNEAQ (reference sequence). The CDR3 totals 14 residues. The CDR3 nucleotides are TGTGCCAGCAGCTCCACAGGGATCGTTGAAAAACTGTTTTTT. It is translated as CASSSTGIVEKLFF.

This rearrangement joins TRBV18 to TRBJ1-2; no clear D. Trimming removed 3 bases at V and 7 bases at J, with 12 bases between. Germline V lookup: CDR1 KGHSH, CDR2 LQKENI. CDR3 size: 13 residues. CDR3 in DNA: TGTGCCAGCTCACCGTCTTCTGAGGGTGGCTACACCTTC. It is translated as CASSPSSEGGYTF. Combining the CDR3 with reference TRBV18 and TRBJ1-2 gives the whole variable domain NAGVMQNPRHLVRRRGQEARLRCSPMKGHSHVYWYRQLPEEGLKFMVYLQKENIIDESGMPKERFSAEFPKEGPSILRIQQVVRGDSAAYFCASSPSSEGGYTFGSGTRLTVV.

The chain joins TRBV7-3 to TRBJ2-3; D is undetermined. V shed 3 bases and J shed 0 bases, with 10 bases lying between them. The CDR3 contains 15 residues. Germline V gene lookup returns CDR1 SGHTA and CDR2 FQGTGA. This chain's CDR3 is CASSLWSTSTDTQYF. The CDR3 DNA is TGTGCCAGCAGCTTGTGGTCCACTAGCACAGATACGCAGTATTTT.

The genes are TRBV30 and TRBJ1-1, with TRBD1 as a possible D gene (5 bases). CDR1 is GTSNPN and CDR2 is SVGIG in the germline V gene (reference sequence). The CDR3 totals 11 residues. Trimming removed 1 base at V and 7 bases at J, with 7 bases between. CDR3 amino acids: CAWSGGGEAFF. DNA of the CDR3: TGTGCCTGGAGTGGGGGGGGTGAAGCTTTCTTT.

The genes are TRBV5-5 and TRBJ2-5; TRBD1 agrees at 7 bases. This CDR3 has 15 amino acids. CDR1 is SGHKS, CDR2 YYEKEE, per germline (reference sequence). The V and J ends lost 3 bases and 2 bases, in that order; junction bases with no gene match: 7. CDR3: CASSSHTGQQETQYF. The CDR3 DNA follows: TGTGCCAGCAGCTCTCATACGGGACAGCAAGAGACCCAGTACTTC.

V is TRBV4-1 and J is TRBJ1-4; 7 positions match TRBD1. This CDR3 has 15 amino acids. V gave up 4 bases and J gave up 8 bases; unmatched junction bases: 10. Germline CDR1 reads MGHRA; CDR2 reads YSYEKL. CDR3 bases: TGCGCCAGCAGCCTTCGACAGGGTAATGGCGAAAAACTGTTTTTT. Amino acids: CASSLRQGNGEKLFF.

The chain links TRBV19 to TRBJ1-4, with D maybe TRBD1 (6 bases). In germline, CDR1 is LNHDA, CDR2 SQIVND (reference sequence). There are 18 residues in the CDR3. V gave up 4 bases and J gave up 0 bases, with 18 bases separating them. The CDR3: CASSTKPGQVATNEKLFF. For the CDR3, the DNA is TGTGCCAGTAGTACTAAGCCGGGACAAGTGGCAACTAATGAAAAACTGTTTTTT.

The chain has TRBV7-3 and TRBJ2-1; 11 nucleotides agree with TRBD2. Unmatched junction bases numbered 19, after V lost 3 bases and J lost 3 bases. Germline V gene lookup returns CDR1 SGHTA and CDR2 FQGTGA. This CDR3 has 21 amino acids. CDR3 in DNA: TGTGCCAGCAGCTTGCTACCAGGGACTAGCGGAAGTGGGGGGTACTACAATGAGCAGTTCTTC. It specifies CASSLLPGTSGSGGYYNEQFF. Full variable domain (outside the CDR3, taken from reference TRBV7-3 and TRBJ2-1): GAGVSQTPSNKVTEKGKYVELRCDPISGHTALYWYRQSLGQGPEFLIYFQGTGAADDSGLPNDRFFAVRPEGSVSTLKIQRTERGDSAVYLCASSLLPGTSGSGGYYNEQFFGPGTRLTVL.

This chain links TRBV2 with TRBJ1-1; the D gene is possibly TRBD1 (5 bases). In germline, CDR1 is SNHLY, CDR2 FYNNEI. The CDR3 spans 12 residues. The V gene lost 11 bases and the J gene lost 6 bases, with 16 bases spanning the gap. CDR3 region: CAPRREDAEAFF. Here the CDR3 DNA reads TGTGCCCCCCGCAGGGAGGACGCTGAAGCTTTCTTT.

The J gene is TRBJ1-4, the V gene TRBV19; no firm D call. Germline V CDR1 and CDR2: LNHDA, SQIVND (reference sequence). The V end was cut by 5 bases, the J end by 11 bases, with 9 bases between. This CDR3 is 11 amino acids long. The CDR3 spells CASSQGSKLFF. The CDR3 DNA sequence: TGTGCCAGTAGTCAAGGGAGCAAACTGTTTTTT.

The genes are TRBV10-2 and TRBJ1-5; a weak D match, TRBD1 (5 bases). Trimming cost V 6 bases and J 7 bases, with 19 bases left between them. Germline V gene sequence: CDR1 WSHSY, CDR2 SAAADI. The CDR3 has 15 residues. The CDR3 coding sequence is TGCGCCAGCAGCTTTGAGGAGGGGTTGAGACAGCCCCAGCATTTT. This sequence encodes CASSFEEGLRQPQHF.

The V gene is TRBV7-9, the J gene TRBJ2-2; 9 bases fit TRBD2. CDR3 size: 17 residues. J was trimmed by 2 bases and V by 0 bases; bases with no gene match: 4. CDR1 and CDR2 from the germline V gene are SEHNR and FQNEAQ (reference sequence). CDR3 protein: CASSLARTSVNTGELFF. Here the CDR3 DNA reads TGTGCCAGCAGCTTAGCGAGGACTAGCGTCAACACCGGGGAGCTGTTTTTT.

The chain combines TRBV28 with TRBJ2-5; TRBD1 matches 10 bases. The CDR3 totals 18 residues. Germline values: CDR1 MDHEN, CDR2 SYDVKM. The V gene end was trimmed by 5 bases and the J gene end by 5 bases; junction bases not matched to a gene: 17. CDR3 residues: CASSIHPGTGVVDETQYF. The DNA for the CDR3 is TGTGCCAGCAGTATACACCCCGGGACAGGGGTAGTAGACGAGACCCAGTACTTC.

The sample holds a few counts of this clone. The chain carries TRBV5-4 and TRBJ2-1; TRBD2 is a possible D gene (6 bases). Trimming pared 3 bases from V and 10 bases from J, leaving 17 bases between. Germline V gene sequence: CDR1 SGHNT, CDR2 YYREEE (reference sequence). The CDR3 runs 14 residues. Here the CDR3 reads CASSWGGSVPEQFF. In DNA form, the CDR3 reads TGTGCCAGCAGCTGGGGAGGTAGCGTCCCCGAGCAGTTCTTC.

This chain joins TRBV7-8 and TRBJ2-7; D may be TRBD2 (6 bases). This CDR3 has 12 residues. V lost 5 bases, J lost 7 bases, and 12 bases lay in between. Germline CDR1 reads SGHVS; CDR2 reads FQNEAQ. CDR3 nucleotides: TGTGCCAGCAGCCCCCTAGGAGGGGAGCAGTACTTC. This translates into CASSPLGGEQYF.

This clone showed up just a few times. The J gene is TRBJ2-2, the V gene TRBV27; D is possibly TRBD2 (6 bases). The CDR3 spans 16 residues. In germline, CDR1 is MNHEY, CDR2 SMNVEV (reference sequence). The V end lost 3 bases, the J end lost 5 bases, and 16 bases lay between the germline ends. CDR3 in amino acids: CASSFTGLVRTGELFF. The CDR3 nucleotides read TGTGCCAGCAGTTTCACGGGACTGGTGAGGACCGGGGAGCTGTTTTTT.

The rearrangement joins TRBV4-1 to TRBJ2-5; 7 bases line up with TRBD1. This CDR3 contains 15 residues. In germline, CDR1 is MGHRA, CDR2 YSYEKL. The junction had 7 bases not matched to a gene; V was cut back by 1 base and J by 5 bases. The CDR3 bases are TGCGCCAGCAGCCAAGGAGGGACAGTTGGGGAGACCCAGTACTTC. Its protein product is CASSQGGTVGETQYF.

This rearrangement joins TRBV6-4 to TRBJ2-5; perhaps TRBD1 as D (7 bases). V was pared by 7 bases and J by 2 bases, with 23 bases between. Germline loops: CDR1 MRHNA, CDR2 SNTAGT. The CDR3 is made up of 17 amino acids. CDR3 amino acids: CASNIKSRRDRQETQYF. CDR3 in DNA: TGTGCCAGCAACATCAAATCCAGGAGGGACAGACAAGAGACCCAGTACTTC.